This TCR beta chain was sequenced during a study of shared clonotypes between healthy human individuals. Concerning this clone itself: The antigen remains unidentified.

The CDR3 is 11 amino acids. Trimming took off 3 bases at V and 3 bases at J, with 5 bases between the two ends. Germline CDR1 DFQATT, CDR2 SNEGSKA (reference sequence). The study drew its donors from healthy HIV-negative adults without recent acute infections or vaccinations. Study results and limitations: Rarefaction gave evidence that sorted-subset sequencing remained incomplete despite large depth. Estimated richness was generally greater in naive than memory subsets.

Assay: immunoSEQ multiplex PCR; the TCRdb copy retains only in-frame clones and omits some. Counted here are 2 million to 2.5 million clones, about nine tenths occurring once; the ten biggest clones make up 0.3% to 0.45%. The chain recombines TRBV20-1 with TRBJ2-5, with D unresolved. This clonotype was obtained from a man between 18 and 29 years old in good health. Some clones in this sample may be carry-over from other donors' samples. Sequencing input: naive CD4+ T cells from PBMCs. Subset indicated: CD45RA+ positively selected. Here the CDR3 DNA reads TGCAGTGCTAGCGCGGAAGAGACCCAGTACTTC. Translated: CSASAEETQYF.